A single sample gave rise to the 26 T cell receptor beta chains below, sequenced in a study of tumor-infiltrating lymphocytes in primary liver carcinoma. The investigators made TCR beta cDNA from roughly 460 ng total RNA, using a constant-region primer. Slightly modified ARM-PCR, run as three nested multiplex PCR rounds, produced the TCR beta libraries. The first two PCR rounds used TRBV1-TRBV30 forward primers with a C-beta reverse primer, 10 to 11 cycles each. One entry per CDR3 protein results from TCRdb running MiXCR on the multiplex PCR reads. The data hold 150,000 to 200,000 distinct CDR3 sequences, with around four fifths observed a single time. Unsorted bulk tissue of about 17-32 mg yielded co-extracted RNA and DNA. Sample: tumor tissue from primary liver carcinoma. The receptor set was obtained from a man aged 35 to 55 with primary liver carcinoma and hepatitis B virus infection.

Of note for this clonotype: No conserved phenylalanine or tryptophan is present at the end of the CDR3, so a read error is the likely explanation. The DNA is omitted, as the CDR3 cannot be located on it reliably, and the CDR3 follows TCRdb's listing. This chain connects TRBV11-2 to TRBJ2-7. From germline, CDR1 is SGHAT and CDR2 FQNNGV. Inclusive of both ends, the CDR3 amounts to 12 amino acids. CDR3 loop: CAGSLAVGEQCL.

As concerns this clonotype: A read error may account for a junction end that differs from germline. CDR3 in amino acids: CASRRTAQETQHF. As DNA, the CDR3 is TGTGCCAGTAGACGGACAGCCCAAGAGACCCAGCACTTC. The rearrangement joins TRBV6-5 to TRBJ2-5; D possibly corresponds to TRBD1 (6 bases). Germline V gene data show CDR1 as MNHEY and CDR2 as SVGAGI. CDR3 length: 13 amino acids.

Comment on this clonotype: One junction end does not reproduce the germline sequence, and a read error may be involved. The CDR3: CASSSDGMNTEAFF. The CDR3 DNA sequence: TGCGCTAGCAGCTCGGACGGCATGAACACTGAAGCTTTCTTT. V and J are TRBV5-1 and TRBJ1-1; no definite D call. The germline gives CDR1 SGHRS, CDR2 YFSETQ. This CDR3 region has 14 residues.

Notes on this clonotype: With a much larger clone just one base away, this may be a read error. The V call is TRBV30, the J call TRBJ1-1, with D tentatively TRBD1 (5 bases). This CDR3 has 11 residues. The V gene lost 4 bases and the J gene lost 13 bases, with 16 bases spanning the gap. CDR1 and CDR2 from the germline V gene are GTSNPN and SVGIG (reference sequence). CDR3 loop: CAWNAGTRVFF. CDR3 sequence (DNA): TGTGCCTGGAACGCAGGGACGAGAGTTTTCTTT. The entire variable domain, with the rest obtained from reference TRBV30 and TRBJ1-1, is as follows: SQTIHQWPATLVQPVGSPLSLECTVEGTSNPNLYWYRQAAGRGLQLLFYSVGIGQISSEVPQNLSASRPQDRQFILSSKKLLLSDSGFYLCAWNAGTRVFFGQGTRLTVV.

Remarks on this clonotype: The junction departs from germline at one end; a sequencing error may be responsible. The rearrangement uses TRBV12-3 or TRBV12-4 and TRBJ2-1, with 9 bases lining up with TRBD1. This CDR3 is 15 amino acids long. CDR3 sequence reads: CASSLGQGDINEQFF. The CDR3, as DNA: TGTGCCAGCAGTTTGGGACAGGGAGATATCAATGAACAGTTCTTC.

Remarks on this clonotype: A junction end diverges from the germline sequence, so it may reflect a read error. This chain connects TRBV5-4 to TRBJ2-5; tentatively, D is TRBD2 (7 bases). The CDR3 consists of 14 residues. Per the germline V gene, CDR1 is SGHNT and CDR2 is YYREEE (reference sequence). DNA for the CDR3: TGTGCCAGCAGCTTGGCGGGGGGCAAAGAGAGCCAGTACTTC. Translating it yields CASSLAGGKESQYF.

As for this clonotype: A read error may account for a junction end that differs from germline. The V gene is TRBV6-2 or TRBV6-3, the J gene TRBJ1-5; D gene uncertain. The CDR3 contains 14 residues. Germline V gives CDR1 MNHEY, CDR2 SVGEGT. CDR3 residues: CASTLVKEDQAQHF. CDR3 nucleotide sequence: TGTGCCAGCACCCTCGTGAAAGAGGATCAGGCCCAGCATTTT.

The chain couples TRBV7-8 to TRBJ2-3; 13 bases map to TRBD2. The length of the CDR3 is 16 residues. Germline CDR1 and CDR2: SGHVS and FQNEAQ. V was clipped by 7 bases and J by 8 bases; unmatched bases: 12. DNA for the CDR3: TGTGCCAGCACCTCCCCCGGGACTAGCGGGAAGAGTACGCAGTATTTT. As protein: CASTSPGTSGKSTQYF.

On this clonotype: One end of the junction is discordant with germline, which a read error may explain. The CDR3 sequence is CSVSVTGASDTRFF. CDR3 DNA: TGCAGCGTTTCCGTGACAGGGGCGTCAGATACGCGGTTTTTT. V gene TRBV29-1 combines with J gene TRBJ2-3, with 8 bases aligning to TRBD1. The CDR3 consists of 14 residues. From germline, CDR1 is SQVTM and CDR2 ANQGSEA.

To note about this clonotype: This may arise from a read error, as a much more abundant clone is one base away. The CDR3 bases are TGCGCCAGCAGCTCCGGTTTAGCGGTCCGCTCCTACAATGAGCGGTTCTTC. Amino acids: CASSSGLAVRSYNERFF. This chain connects TRBV5-1 to TRBJ2-1, with D possibly matching TRBD2 (6 bases). CDR1 and CDR2 (germline): SGHRS, YFSETQ. This CDR3 is 17 amino acids long. The variable domain in full, with the rest retrieved from reference TRBV5-1 and TRBJ2-1, is KAGVTQTPRYLIKTRGQQVTLSCSPISGHRSVSWYQQTPGQGLQFLFEYFSETQRNKGNFPGRFSGRQFSNSRSEMNVSTLELGDSALYLCASSSGLAVRSYNERFFGPGTRLTVL.

Comments on this clonotype: At one of its ends the junction is not consistent with the germline gene, which may arise from a read error. The rearrangement links TRBV11-2 to TRBJ2-7; TRBD1 might be the D (5 bases). Germline V gives CDR1 SGHAT, CDR2 FQNNGV. This CDR3 is 15 amino acids long. In DNA form, the CDR3 reads TGTTCCAGCAGCTTACGATGGGTAGGGGAACACGAGCAGTACTTC. Translated, it gives CSSSLRWVGEHEQYF.

The sample holds many counts of this clonotype. The chain uses TRBV10-1 and TRBJ2-3, with D hard to call. The V gene lost 6 bases and the J gene lost 0 bases, with 4 bases spanning the gap. There are 12 residues in the CDR3. The germline V gene encodes CDR1 WNHNN and CDR2 SYGVQD (reference sequence). The CDR3 bases are TGCGCCAGCAGCTCCAGCACAGATACGCAGTATTTT. This sequence encodes CASSSSTDTQYF.

This clonotype has only a few counts. The CDR3 carries no conserved terminal phenylalanine or tryptophan, so it likely arises from a read error. Here the CDR3 reads CASSPRTSGRAIETQYC. The CDR3 DNA follows: TGTGCCAGCAGCCCCCGGACTAGCGGGAGGGCCATTGAGACCCAGTACTGC. The chain joins TRBV7-2 to TRBJ2-5; 15 bases are a match to TRBD2. CDR1 and CDR2 from the germline V gene are SGHTA and FQGNSA. The CDR3 is 17 amino acids. The ends lost 5 bases at V and 5 bases at J; junction bases unmatched: 9.

A remark on this clonotype: Germline is not matched at one junction end, which may reflect a read error. The chain joins TRBV6-1 to TRBJ2-2; the D gene is possibly TRBD2 (5 bases). Germline values: CDR1 MNHNS, CDR2 SASEGT. The CDR3 runs 15 residues. The CDR3 coding sequence is TGTGCCAGTAGTCCGATTCGGGGAGTCACCGGGGAGCTGTTATTT. Protein sequence: CASSPIRGVTGELLF.

The chain links TRBV6-5 to TRBJ1-5, with a possible D match to TRBD1 (6 bases). Germline CDR1 reads MNHEY; CDR2 reads SVGAGI. This CDR3 contains 14 residues. With 5 bases removed from V and 7 bases from J, the gap between germline ends came to 15 bases. CDR3: CASSIKGGNQPQHF. CDR3 nucleotide sequence: TGTGCCAGCAGTATCAAGGGGGGAAACCAGCCCCAGCATTTT.

On this clonotype: This may arise from a read error, as a much more abundant clone is one base away. This is likely a read error, given that the CDR3 carries no conserved phenylalanine or tryptophan at its end. The chain joins TRBV5-4 to TRBJ2-7, with D tentatively TRBD2 (6 bases). The germline CDR1 and CDR2 sequences are SGHNT and YYREEE (reference sequence). There are 14 residues in the CDR3. CDR3 residues: CASILRDFPYEQYL. The CDR3 DNA is TGTGCCAGCATCTTGCGGGACTTTCCCTACGAGCAGTACCTC.

Points on this clonotype: A read error may produce the germline difference seen at one junction end. This chain joins TRBV29-1 and TRBJ1-2; tentatively, D is TRBD1 (5 bases). There are 14 residues in the CDR3. Germline V gene data show CDR1 as SQVTM and CDR2 as ANQGSEA. The CDR3 DNA follows: TGCAGTGTTGAAGGGGACTGTGGGAACTATGGCTACACCTTC. This codes for CSVEGDCGNYGYTF.

This chain connects TRBV11-2 to TRBJ2-7; 9 bases are shared with TRBD2. V lost 0 bases and J lost 13; bases outside the gene matches: 16. Germline CDR1 and CDR2: SGHAT and FQNNGV. CDR3 size: 16 residues. CDR3 sequence: CASSLEHSGSWVERYF. The CDR3 nucleotides are TGTGCCAGCAGCTTAGAACATAGCGGGAGCTGGGTCGAGCGATACTTC.

Comment on this clonotype: An end of the junction does not agree with germline; a read error may underlie this. V gene TRBV4-3 combines with J gene TRBJ2-1; D is unclear. This CDR3 contains 14 residues. Germline-derived CDR1 and CDR2 are LGHNA and YSLEER. In DNA form, the CDR3 reads TGCGCCAGCAGCCAAGGCACCAATTGTGACGAGCAGTCCTTC. Translation gives CASSQGTNCDEQSF.

About this clonotype itself: An end of the junction does not agree with germline; a read error may underlie this. This chain uses TRBV12-3 or TRBV12-4 with TRBJ2-3; 13 nucleotides match TRBD2. The CDR3 extends over 16 amino acids. CDR3 coding DNA: TGTGCCAGTAGCCGTCGGACTAGCGGGAGCACTGATATGCAGTTTTTT. Residues: CASSRRTSGSTDMQFF.

With regard to this clonotype: One junction end disagrees with the germline gene, perhaps due to a read error. The chain links TRBV11-1 to TRBJ1-2; D is undetermined. Germline values: CDR1 SGHAT, CDR2 FQDESV (reference sequence). The CDR3 has 14 residues. The CDR3: CASSFKGFGYGKTF. The CDR3 coding sequence is TGTGCCAGCAGCTTCAAGGGATTTGGCTATGGCAAAACATTC.

This clonotype was found many times. The chain uses TRBV18 and TRBJ2-3; TRBD2 matches 12 bases. The CDR3 length is 15 residues. Germline V CDR1 and CDR2: KGHSH, LQKENI. The trim removed 6 bases at V and 3 bases at J, leaving 4 bases unmatched. The CDR3 sequence is CASSSTSGSTDTQYF. The CDR3 nucleotides read TGTGCCAGCTCGTCGACTAGCGGGAGTACAGATACGCAGTATTTT.

As to this clonotype: The junction does not match germline at one end; this may be a read error. The chain combines TRBV6-2 or TRBV6-3 with TRBJ2-1; TRBD1 agrees at 9 bases. The CDR3 extends over 15 amino acids. CDR1 is MNHEY, CDR2 SVGEGT, per germline. The CDR3, as DNA: TGTGCCAGCAGCAGGACCGGGACAGGGCCCAATGAGCAATTCTTC. It specifies CASSRTGTGPNEQFF.

Notes on this clonotype: Since the CDR3 does not end with the conserved phenylalanine or tryptophan, this likely comes from a read error. The DNA is left out, because the CDR3 cannot be placed on it with certainty; the CDR3 is given as TCRdb lists it. The chain employs TRBV11-3 and TRBJ2-3; TRBD2, as called in the table, went unchecked against the DNA. The CDR3 has 15 residues if both end residues are counted. The germline V gene encodes CDR1 SGHNT and CDR2 YENEEA. CDR3 sequence reads: CASSFSRRRTDTQNC.

The chain combines TRBV7-8 with TRBJ2-7; the match to TRBD2 covers 7 bases. CDR1 and CDR2 (germline): SGHVS, FQNEAQ. The J segment lost 6 bases and the V segment lost 7 bases, leaving 21 bases of the junction unmatched. The CDR3 sequence is 17 residues long. This CDR3 reads CASTQKGGTTVTLEQYF. In nucleotides, the CDR3 is TGTGCCAGCACCCAGAAGGGAGGGACTACAGTTACCCTCGAGCAGTACTTC.

With regard to this clonotype: The junction shows a germline mismatch at one end, possibly a read error. The chain couples TRBV11-2 to TRBJ2-2; D tentatively fits TRBD1 or TRBD2 (5 bases each). The CDR3 totals 17 residues. Germline V gene lookup returns CDR1 SGHAT and CDR2 FQNNGV. The CDR3 DNA sequence: TGTGCCAGCAGTTTAGATCATCAGGGTAGGGAGACCGGGGAGCTGTTTTTT. It encodes CASSLDHQGRETGELFF.